The present entry profiles one T cell receptor (beta chain) with its context. The antigen is not known. TCRdb reprocessed the 5' RACE reads via MiXCR and lists one record per CDR3 protein. The table lists around 480,000 distinct CDR3 sequences, approximately 15% of them singletons. This sample was included in a study of identical twins. Study results and limitations: Within cord blood, abundant beta clonotypes carried fewer insertions, but memory repertoires showed no such trend.

The CDR3 sequence is 15 residues long. Germline CDR1 is SEHNR and CDR2 is FQNEAQ (reference sequence). V shed 3 bases and J shed 4 bases, with 14 bases lying between them. This sample was shared with a second study, whose subject was yellow fever vaccine responses in identical twins. In that study: Among the twins, the vaccine T cell response reportedly seemed partly convergent and partly personalized.

The receptor was isolated from a woman in her late teens or twenties in good health. The sample taken for sequencing was CD4+ T cells sorted from blood. V gene TRBV7-9 combines with J gene TRBJ2-3; possible D gene TRBD2, 7 bases. CDR3 sequence reads: CASSFPRGASDTQYF. The CDR3 region has the DNA TGTGCCAGCAGCTTCCCCCGGGGGGCGTCAGATACGCAGTATTTT.